Following are 3 T cell receptor beta chains from one sample sequenced in a study of blood T cell repertoires in COVID-19. Here immunoSEQ multiplex PCR was the method, and the copy in TCRdb shows in-frame clones only, minus some. The table records 250,000 to 350,000 clones, approximately 87% of them present only once. The sequenced sample was PBMCs or T cells enriched from blood (not recorded which). The receptor source for this set is a woman in her twenties or thirties who had recovered from COVID-19.

The CDR3 DNA reads as TGTGCCAGCAGCGTCCTACAGGGGGGATTTGGCTACACCTTC. Translating it yields CASSVLQGGFGYTF. This chain uses TRBV9 with TRBJ1-2, with 8 bases identical to TRBD1. V lost 2 bases, J lost 7 bases, and 7 bases stayed unmatched. The CDR3 is 14 amino acids. The germline V gene encodes CDR1 SGDLS and CDR2 YYNGEE.

This chain joins TRBV30 and TRBJ2-7; 7 nucleotides align to TRBD1. CDR1 and CDR2 from the germline V gene are GTSNPN and SVGIG (reference sequence). V shed 3 bases, J shed 5 bases, and the junction held 16 bases outside the gene matches. This CDR3 has 16 amino acids. The CDR3 DNA reads as TGTGCCTGGAGGCGAATCGTACGTCAGGGGGTCCACGAGCAGTACTTC. Protein: CAWRRIVRQGVHEQYF.

The rearrangement joins TRBV25-1 to TRBJ2-5, with a weak D call TRBD2 (5 bases). The CDR3 loop spans 14 amino acids. The germline CDR1 and CDR2 sequences are MGHDK and SYGVNS. Trimming removed 8 bases at V and 9 bases at J, with 22 bases between. The CDR3 sequence: CASQTNGLSESQYF. The CDR3 nucleotides read TGTGCCAGCCAAACAAACGGACTGAGTGAGTCCCAGTACTTC.